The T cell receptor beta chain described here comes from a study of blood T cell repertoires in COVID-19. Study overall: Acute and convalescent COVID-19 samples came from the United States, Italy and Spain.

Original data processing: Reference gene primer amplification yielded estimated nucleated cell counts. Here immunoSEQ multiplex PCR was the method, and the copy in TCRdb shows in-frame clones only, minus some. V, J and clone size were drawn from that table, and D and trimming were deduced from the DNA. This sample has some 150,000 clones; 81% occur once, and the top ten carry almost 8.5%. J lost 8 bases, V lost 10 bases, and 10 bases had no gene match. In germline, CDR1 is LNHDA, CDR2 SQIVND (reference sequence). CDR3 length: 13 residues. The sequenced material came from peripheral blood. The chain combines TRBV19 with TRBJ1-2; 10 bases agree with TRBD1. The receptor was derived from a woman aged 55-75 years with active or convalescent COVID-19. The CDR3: CATNRDRGSGYTF. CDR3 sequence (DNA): TGTGCCACCAATCGGGACAGGGGATCCGGCTACACCTTC.